This entry features one T cell receptor beta chain sequence. The antigen is undetermined. One end of the junction fails to match germline, which may point to a read error. Both 60 Vbeta primers and 13 Jbeta primers went into the PCR. Method: immunoSEQ multiplex PCR; TCRdb's copy keeps in-frame clones and lacks some. The table shows 95,000 to 100,000 clones, with 76% occurring only once. The sample comes from a study of cytomegalovirus exposure and HLA in healthy donors. Findings and caveats of the study: Per a prior analysis, the majority of TCR beta V segments were productive roughly 90% or roughly 30% of the time.

The CDR3 runs 15 residues. Germline lookup yields CDR1 SEHNR and CDR2 FQNEAQ (reference sequence). Sequenced sample: PBMCs. The rearrangement joins TRBV7-9 to TRBJ2-1; 9 bases match TRBD1. The source is a man aged 35 to 55 in good health and CMV-seronegative. CDR3 in DNA: TGTTCCAGCAGCTTTTGGACAGGGGAACACAATGAGCAGTTCTTC. Encoded protein: CSSSFWTGEHNEQFF.